Following are 22 T cell receptor beta chains from one sample sequenced in a study of CD8+CD57+ T cells in acquired aplastic anemia. Genomic DNA served as template for TCR beta VDJ and CDR3 profiling. From the reads, TCRdb called clonotypes with MiXCR, one entry per CDR3 protein. Of some 180,000 distinct CDR3 sequences in the sample, about half were seen once. Sequenced material: sorted CD4+, CD8+, or CD8+CD57+ T cells (not recorded which) from PBMCs. These receptors originate from a human donor in good health.

CDR3 in amino acids: CASSVGDGEAFF. The CDR3 DNA reads TGTGCCAGCAGCGTAGGGGACGGTGAAGCTTTCTTT. The chain has TRBV9 and TRBJ1-1; tentatively, D is TRBD1 (5 bases). Germline V CDR1 and CDR2: SGDLS, YYNGEE. The CDR3 runs 12 residues. Deletions cut 0 bases from V and 7 bases from J, with 7 bases between.

This clonotype was seen at least ten times. The chain recombines TRBV5-4 with TRBJ1-2; D possibly corresponds to TRBD1 (6 bases). Trimming pared 3 bases from V and 7 bases from J, leaving 13 bases between. The CDR3 is 13 amino acids. CDR1 is SGHNT and CDR2 is YYREEE in the germline V gene (reference sequence). CDR3 in amino acids: CASSSGQIPGYTF. Written as DNA, the CDR3 is TGTGCCAGCAGCTCCGGACAGATCCCTGGCTACACCTTC.

The chain joins TRBV10-3 to TRBJ2-7; D unclear. V was pared by 4 bases and J by 13 bases, with 20 bases between. This CDR3 comprises 13 residues. Germline-derived CDR1 and CDR2 are ENHRY and SYGVKD. CDR3 amino acids: CAISANLRAGPYF. CDR3 nucleotide sequence: TGTGCCATCAGTGCAAATCTTCGGGCCGGTCCATACTTC.

This clonotype was observed a handful of times. This may be a read error: a much more frequent sequence differs by one nucleotide. The CDR3 is CASATGTTIAEQYF. CDR3 DNA: TGTGCCAGCGCGACCGGGACTACCATAGCTGAGCAGTACTTC. The chain carries TRBV9 and TRBJ2-7; 7 positions agree with TRBD2. The CDR3 sequence is 14 residues long. The trim removed 7 bases at V and 7 bases at J, leaving 14 bases unmatched. Germline V gene data show CDR1 as SGDLS and CDR2 as YYNGEE.

There are a few counts of this clonotype. V and J are TRBV10-3 and TRBJ1-5, with D possibly TRBD1 on 5 matching bases. Per the germline V gene, CDR1 is ENHRY and CDR2 is SYGVKD. This CDR3 spans 15 amino acids. V was cut by 8 bases and J by 4 bases, with 18 bases left in between. The CDR3 sequence: CAIGGLEGNNQPQHF. CDR3 bases: TGTGCCATCGGGGGATTGGAGGGGAATAATCAGCCCCAGCATTTT.

Turning to this clonotype: Germline is not matched at one junction end, which may reflect a read error. V and J are TRBV19 and TRBJ2-6; D perhaps matches TRBD1 (5 bases). Germline V gene sequence: CDR1 LNHDA, CDR2 SQIVND (reference sequence). CDR3 length equals 14 residues. The CDR3 here is CASSRGSGANVLAF. CDR3 in DNA: TGTGCCAGTAGTAGGGGCTCTGGGGCCAACGTCCTGGCTTTC.

There are a few counts of this clonotype. The chain joins TRBV20-1 to TRBJ2-7; a weak D match, TRBD1 (6 bases). This CDR3 region has 14 residues. Trimming left V 1 base short and J 3 bases short, with 13 bases between. CDR1 is DFQATT, CDR2 SNEGSKA, per germline (reference sequence). The CDR3 spells CSARGGQIDYEQYF. The CDR3 nucleotides read TGCAGTGCTAGAGGCGGACAGATCGACTACGAGCAGTACTTC.

At least ten counts were recorded for this clonotype. The chain carries TRBV11-2 and TRBJ2-1, with D possibly being TRBD1 or TRBD2 (6 bases each). CDR1 is SGHAT and CDR2 is FQNNGV in the germline V gene. The CDR3 sequence is 14 residues long. The germline V and J ends were trimmed by 2 bases and 9 bases, with 14 bases remaining between them. The CDR3 DNA reads TGTGCCAGCAGCTTATTTAGGGGGGACACTGAGCAGTTCTTC. Residues: CASSLFRGDTEQFF.

V gene TRBV7-6 combines with J gene TRBJ1-6; 12 nucleotides agree with TRBD1. Per germline, CDR1 SGHVS and CDR2 FNYEAQ. V gave up 1 base and J gave up 9 bases; unmatched junction bases: 1. This CDR3 comprises 15 residues. CDR3 in amino acids: CASSLGGQGASPLHF. The CDR3 nucleotides read TGTGCCAGCAGCTTAGGGGGACAGGGGGCTTCACCCCTCCACTTT.

In this sample, this clonotype turned up many times. The V call is TRBV6-1, the J call TRBJ1-2; possible D gene TRBD1, 6 bases. Trimming removed 7 bases from V and 4 bases from J, with 16 bases in between. The CDR3 is made up of 14 amino acids. Per the germline V gene, CDR1 is MNHNS and CDR2 is SASEGT. This CDR3 is CASTRTDTGYGYTF. In DNA, the CDR3 is TGTGCCAGCACCCGGACAGACACCGGCTATGGCTACACCTTC.

This clonotype occurred many times. The chain recombines TRBV19 with TRBJ1-1, with 9 positions matching TRBD1. In germline, CDR1 is LNHDA, CDR2 SQIVND (reference sequence). The junction had 14 bases not matched to a gene; V was cut back by 4 bases and J by 2 bases. CDR3 size: 18 residues. In DNA, the CDR3 is TGTGCCAGTAGTACCCGACCGGGACAGGGAATTGGAAACACTGAAGCTTTCTTT. Residues: CASSTRPGQGIGNTEAFF.

This chain uses TRBV2 with TRBJ2-7; no clear D. The germline V gene encodes CDR1 SNHLY and CDR2 FYNNEI. This CDR3 contains 12 residues. Trimming took 1 base from V and 6 from J, leaving 7 bases between them. CDR3 residues: CASSEGGSEQYF. The CDR3 nucleotides read TGTGCCAGCAGTGAAGGCGGAAGCGAGCAGTACTTC.

This clonotype has ten or more counts. The rearrangement uses TRBV5-1 and TRBJ1-4, with D perhaps matching TRBD1 (5 bases). The CDR3 has 14 residues. The germline V and J ends were trimmed by 2 bases and 5 bases, with 10 bases remaining between them. Germline values: CDR1 SGHRS, CDR2 YFSETQ. CDR3 in amino acids: CASSLGDGNEKLFF. In DNA, the CDR3 is TGCGCCAGCAGCTTAGGGGACGGAAATGAAAAACTGTTTTTT.

In its sample, this clonotype was seen many times. The chain uses TRBV6-1 and TRBJ1-1, with no clear D. Trimming pared 2 bases from V and 1 base from J, leaving 8 bases between. This CDR3 is built from 14 residues. CDR1 and CDR2 from the germline V gene are MNHNS and SASEGT. The CDR3 loop reads CASSEIRGNTEAFF. CDR3 DNA: TGTGCCAGCAGTGAAATACGAGGGAACACTGAAGCTTTCTTT.

The chain combines TRBV2 with TRBJ1-1; TRBD1 agrees at 7 bases. This CDR3 comprises 17 residues. Trimming took 8 bases from V and 2 from J; bases not matched to a gene: 17. Germline lookup yields CDR1 SNHLY and CDR2 FYNNEI. The CDR3 sequence is CASLTGQPGRGNTEAFF. CDR3 sequence (DNA): TGTGCCAGCCTTACGGGACAGCCGGGCCGGGGAAACACTGAAGCTTTCTTT.

This clonotype was observed a few times. The J gene is TRBJ2-6, the V gene TRBV10-3, with 7 nucleotides matching TRBD2. The germline V gene encodes CDR1 ENHRY and CDR2 SYGVKD. With 10 bases clipped from V and 0 bases from J, the junction kept 15 bases outside the gene matches. The CDR3 is 18 residues long. This chain's CDR3 is CASNYLGLESSGANVLTF. The CDR3 DNA is TGTGCCAGCAATTACCTAGGACTAGAGAGCTCTGGGGCCAACGTCCTGACTTTC.

V and J are TRBV7-9 and TRBJ1-2, with TRBD1 matching over 8 bases. The germline V gene has CDR1 SEHNR and CDR2 FQNEAQ (reference sequence). CDR3 length equals 14 residues. V shed 5 bases, J shed 8 bases, and the junction held 10 bases outside the gene matches. The CDR3 spells CASSATAGGDGYTF. In DNA form, the CDR3 reads TGTGCCAGCAGCGCAACGGCAGGGGGCGACGGCTACACCTTC.

Turning to this clonotype: This may be a read error: a much more frequent sequence differs by one nucleotide. The J gene is TRBJ2-2, the V gene TRBV5-1; 12 nucleotides line up with TRBD2. Germline-derived CDR1 and CDR2 are SGHRS and YFSETQ. The CDR3 covers 17 residues. The CDR3 loop reads CASSGSTSGSVTGGLFF. In DNA form, the CDR3 reads TGCGCCAGCAGCGGATCGACTAGCGGGAGTGTCACCGGGGGGCTGTTTTTT.

This clonotype was seen many times. The chain combines TRBV5-1 with TRBJ2-7; 11 nucleotides agree with TRBD2. Germline values: CDR1 SGHRS, CDR2 YFSETQ. V was clipped by 4 bases and J by 2 bases; unmatched bases: 11. The CDR3 sequence is 17 residues long. CDR3 loop: CASSLVGLADHPYEQYF. CDR3 in DNA: TGCGCCAGCAGCCTTGTGGGACTAGCGGACCACCCCTACGAGCAGTACTTC.

The rearrangement uses TRBV5-1 and TRBJ2-2; TRBD1 aligns across 8 bases. Germline CDR1 and CDR2: SGHRS and YFSETQ. The CDR3 loop spans 15 amino acids. J gave up 3 bases and V 0 bases, and 1 base lay outside the gene matches. The CDR3 reads CASSLDRGDTGELFF. CDR3 DNA: TGCGCCAGCAGCTTGGACAGGGGGGACACCGGGGAGCTGTTTTTT.

With respect to this clonotype: Germline is not matched at one junction end, which may reflect a read error. V gene TRBV7-7 combines with J gene TRBJ2-1, with D possibly being TRBD2 (5 bases). Germline V gene sequence: CDR1 SSHAT, CDR2 FNYEAQ (reference sequence). The CDR3 covers 14 residues. Written as DNA, the CDR3 is TGTGCTAGCAGCTTAGGCACTAGAATAGGCGAGCAGTTCTTC. It encodes CASSLGTRIGEQFF.

The gene calls are TRBV19 and TRBJ1-1, with 7 bases fitting TRBD1. J lost 1 base, V lost 4 bases, and 6 bases had no gene match. CDR3 length: 15 residues. CDR1 LNHDA and CDR2 SQIVND come from the germline V gene (reference sequence). CDR3 nucleotide sequence: TGTGCCAGTAGTAGCCCAGGACAGGCGAACACTGAAGCTTTCTTT. It translates to CASSSPGQANTEAFF.